This T cell receptor (beta chain) originates from a study of blood T cell repertoires in COVID-19. About the research overall: The United States, Italy and Spain supplied acute and convalescent COVID-19 samples. Sample material is recorded as cDNA or gDNA derived from T cells, B-cell-depleted T cells, or PBMCs.

Germline-derived CDR1 and CDR2 are MNHEY and SVGEGT. V lost 2 bases, J lost 3 bases, and 7 bases stayed unmatched. CDR3 length: 16 amino acids. In the source study's methods: Estimated nucleated cell counts came from reference gene primer amplification. TCRdb's copy holds only in-frame clones and misses some; the assay was immunoSEQ multiplex PCR. That table furnishes V, J and clone size, whereas the DNA furnished D and trimming. The data contain under 70,000 clones, 80% to 90% of them singletons. The clonotype was recovered from a woman aged 18-29 years with acute or convalescent COVID-19. This chain joins TRBV6-2 or TRBV6-3 and TRBJ2-7; TRBD2 matches at 10 bases. The sample comprised peripheral blood. The CDR3 loop reads CASSYTGLAASYEQYF. CDR3 coding DNA: TGTGCCAGCAGTTACACAGGACTAGCGGCAAGCTACGAGCAGTACTTC.